Here is one TCR beta chain with its context. The data derive from a study of T cells in Graves' hyperthyroidism and ophthalmopathy. Authors of the study amplified TCR beta CDR3 regions from RNA transcripts. The TCR CDR3 was amplified in a first-round RT-PCR using the HTBI primer set. TCRdb processed the multiplex PCR reads anew with MiXCR; each CDR3 protein has one entry. This repertoire shows 490,000 or so distinct CDR3 sequences, about 20% found once; its top ten account for under 55%. The CDR3 runs 16 residues. Looked up from germline, CDR1 is SGHTA and CDR2 is FQGNSA. J lost 4 bases, V lost 1 base, and 5 bases had no gene match. For ophthalmopathy patients, the Clinical Activity Score was at least 3 and the NOSPECS grade at least 4; duration was under 3 months.

The receptor was derived from a woman between 70 and 85 years old with Graves' ophthalmopathy. Sequenced sample: blood. This chain connects TRBV7-2 to TRBJ2-1, with 9 positions matching TRBD2. In nucleotides, the CDR3 is TGTGCCAGCAGCTTAGTAGGGACTAGCAGATACAATGAGCAGTTCTTC. This encodes CASSLVGTSRYNEQFF.